This TCR beta chain is from a study of OX40 agonist ivuxolimab in advanced cancers. Concerning the study at large: The costimulatory receptor OX40 (CD134) was targeted by ivuxolimab, a fully human IgG2 agonistic monoclonal antibody. Intravenous ivuxolimab was administered to patients every 2 weeks at six dose levels: 0.01, 0.1, 0.3, 1.5, 3 and 10 mg/kg. Of the approximately 50 dose-escalation patients, hepatocellular carcinoma was present in 19, melanoma in approximately 15, renal cell carcinoma in 9 and head and neck cancer in 9. The dose-escalation cohort was 82.7% male with a mean age of around 64 years, ranging from roughly 20 to 80. Patients were allowed to have had prior anti-PD-1, anti-PD-L1 or anti-CTLA-4 therapy, and 30% to 50% of the dose-escalation patients had previously received checkpoint inhibitors. Partial responses occurred in three dose-escalation patients: two with cutaneous melanoma and one with hepatocellular carcinoma. The point of sequencing TCRbeta in the periphery was to test whether ivuxolimab changed TCR sequence diversity and drove clonal T-cell expansion. The paper describes the monotherapy dose-escalation part (N of about 57 patients) of the phase I trial of ivuxolimab.

Genomic DNA was extracted from sorted cells for sequencing of the TCRbeta CDR3 region. The immunoSEQ Assay was used to sequence the TCRbeta CDR3 regions. The table comes from immuneACCESS by way of TCRdb, which keeps in-frame sequences with V and J called. Part of the clones is missing from these tables; in studies checked, under half for an unresolved V gene and the rest for unknown reasons. The sample data list about 55,000 clones, and about nine tenths of these were observed just once. Under 8% of the sample belongs to the ten largest clones. CDR3 length: 13 amino acids, cysteine to phenylalanine. The DNA shown is the 39-base CDR3, in frame from base 1. CDR1 SGHVS and CDR2 FNYEAQ were looked up in the germline V gene. Compared with germline, V lacks 4 bases and J lacks 7 bases; bases without a gene match: 6. Patients with a history of autoimmune disease or receiving systemic immunosuppression were excluded from the trial. In every dose cohort, peripheral blood was drawn for TCR sequencing at baseline, cycle 4 day 1, and cycle 7 day 1. Samples came from an open-label, multicenter, first-in-human phase I dose-escalation trial of ivuxolimab. The trial enrolled adults with locally advanced or metastatic head and neck squamous cell, hepatocellular, melanoma or renal cell carcinoma. Before TCR sequencing, CD4+ and CD8+ T cells were separately sorted from peripheral blood.

This clone was seen just once. Its antigen target is currently unknown. No per-base quality is available; no much larger clone lies one base away. Overall study results and their limits: At doses from 0.1 to 3.0 mg/kg, clonal expansion was seen in both CD4+ and CD8+ blood T cells between baseline and week 6. Low levels of normalized T-cell clonal expansion were also shown by some nonresponding patients. After ivuxolimab, more expanded clones were found on average in CD8+ T cells than in CD4+ T cells. Which antigens the clonally expanded peripheral T cells were specific for was not determined. In the 0.1-3.0 mg/kg groups, partial responders had among the lowest normalized peripheral clonal expansion, particularly in CD8+ T cells.

The specimen comprised CD4+ or CD8+ T cells sorted from blood, sampled in a trial of the OX40 agonist ivuxolimab. Recombination joined TRBV7-6 with TRBJ2-7; TRBD1 lines up with 8 middle nucleotides. This sequence was found in an adult with an advanced solid tumor such as melanoma, head and neck, liver or kidney cancer. The bases are TGTGCCAGCAGCTCTGGACAGGGAGGAGAGCAGTACTTC. The resulting protein is CASSSGQGGEQYF.